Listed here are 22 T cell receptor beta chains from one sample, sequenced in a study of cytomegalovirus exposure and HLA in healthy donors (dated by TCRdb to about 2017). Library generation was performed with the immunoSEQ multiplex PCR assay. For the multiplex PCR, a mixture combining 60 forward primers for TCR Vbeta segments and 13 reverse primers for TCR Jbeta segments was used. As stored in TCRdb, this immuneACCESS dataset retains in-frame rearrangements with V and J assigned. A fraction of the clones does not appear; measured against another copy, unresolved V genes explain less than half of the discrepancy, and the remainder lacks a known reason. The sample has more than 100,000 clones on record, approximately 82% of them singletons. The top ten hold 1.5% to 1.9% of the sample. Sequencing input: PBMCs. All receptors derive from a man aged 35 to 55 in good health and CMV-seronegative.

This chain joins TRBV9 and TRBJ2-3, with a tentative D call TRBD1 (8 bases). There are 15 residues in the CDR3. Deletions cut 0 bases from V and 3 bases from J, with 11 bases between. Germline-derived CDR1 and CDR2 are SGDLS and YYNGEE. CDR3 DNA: TGTGCCAGCAGCGTAGACAGGGGGGGGACAGATACGCAGTATTTT. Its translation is CASSVDRGGTDTQYF.

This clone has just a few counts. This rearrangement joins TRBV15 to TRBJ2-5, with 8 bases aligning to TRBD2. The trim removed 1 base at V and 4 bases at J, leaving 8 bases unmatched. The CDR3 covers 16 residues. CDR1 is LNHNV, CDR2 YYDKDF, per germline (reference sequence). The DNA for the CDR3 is TGTGCCACCAGCAGAGCCCCGGGGCTAGCGGGAGAGACCCAGTACTTC. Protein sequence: CATSRAPGLAGETQYF.

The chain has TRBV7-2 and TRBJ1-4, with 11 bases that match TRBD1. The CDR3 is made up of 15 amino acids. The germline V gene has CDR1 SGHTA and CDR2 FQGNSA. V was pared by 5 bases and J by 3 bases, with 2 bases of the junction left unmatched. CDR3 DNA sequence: TGTGCCAGCAGCCTGGACAGGGGGCCTAATGAAAAACTGTTTTTT. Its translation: CASSLDRGPNEKLFF.

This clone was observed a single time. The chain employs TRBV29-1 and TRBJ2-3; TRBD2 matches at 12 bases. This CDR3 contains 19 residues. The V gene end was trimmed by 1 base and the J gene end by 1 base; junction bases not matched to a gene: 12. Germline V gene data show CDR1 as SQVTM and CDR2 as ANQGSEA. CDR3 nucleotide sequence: TGCAGCGTTGAAGGCCTAGCGGGAGGGCCCGACTATGGCACAGATACGCAGTATTTT. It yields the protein CSVEGLAGGPDYGTDTQYF.

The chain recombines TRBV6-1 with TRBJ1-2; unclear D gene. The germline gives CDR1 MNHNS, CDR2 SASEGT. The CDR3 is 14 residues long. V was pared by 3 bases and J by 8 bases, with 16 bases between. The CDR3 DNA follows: TGTGCCAGCAGTGAGCCCCAGAGGGCGGGAGGCTACACCTTC. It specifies CASSEPQRAGGYTF.

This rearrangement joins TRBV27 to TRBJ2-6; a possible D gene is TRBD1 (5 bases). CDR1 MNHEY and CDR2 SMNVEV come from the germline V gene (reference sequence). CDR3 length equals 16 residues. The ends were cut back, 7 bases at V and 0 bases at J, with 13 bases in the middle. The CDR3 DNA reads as TGTGCCAGCATGGGGCAGAAAGACTCTGGGGCCAACGTCCTGACTTTC. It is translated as CASMGQKDSGANVLTF.

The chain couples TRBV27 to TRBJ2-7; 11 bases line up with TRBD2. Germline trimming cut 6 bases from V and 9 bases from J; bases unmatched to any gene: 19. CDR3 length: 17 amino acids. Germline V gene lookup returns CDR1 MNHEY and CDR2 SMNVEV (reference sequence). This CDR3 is CASSSHLPGLAEDWQYF. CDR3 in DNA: TGTGCCAGCAGCTCACACCTACCGGGACTAGCGGAGGATTGGCAGTACTTC.

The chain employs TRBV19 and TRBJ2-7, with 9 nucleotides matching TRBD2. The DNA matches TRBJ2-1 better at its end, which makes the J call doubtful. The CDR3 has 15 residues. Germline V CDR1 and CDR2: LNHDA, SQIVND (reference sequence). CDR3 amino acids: CAAEGFAGGINEQFF. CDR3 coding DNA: TGTGCAGCTGAGGGGTTTGCGGGAGGGATTAATGAGCAGTTCTTC.

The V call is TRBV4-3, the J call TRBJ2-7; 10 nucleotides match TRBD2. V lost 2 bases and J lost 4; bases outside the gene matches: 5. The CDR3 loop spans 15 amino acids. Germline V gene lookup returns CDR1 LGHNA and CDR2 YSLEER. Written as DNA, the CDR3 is TGCGCCAGCAGCCAATATGGGACTAGCGCGTACGAGCAGTACTTC. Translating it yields CASSQYGTSAYEQYF.

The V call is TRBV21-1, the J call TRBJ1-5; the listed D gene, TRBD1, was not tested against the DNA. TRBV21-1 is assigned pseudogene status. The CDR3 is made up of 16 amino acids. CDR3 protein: CASTRTGGRSNQPQHF. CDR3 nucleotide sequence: TGTGCCAGCACCAGGACAGGGGGCAGAAGCAATCAGCCCCAGCATTTT.

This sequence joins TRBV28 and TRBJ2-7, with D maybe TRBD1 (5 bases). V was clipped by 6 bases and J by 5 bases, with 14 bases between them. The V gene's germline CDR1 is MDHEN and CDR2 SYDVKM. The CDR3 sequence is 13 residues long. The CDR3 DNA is TGTGCCAGCAGCAACCCAGGGTACAACGAGCAGTACTTC. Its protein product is CASSNPGYNEQYF.

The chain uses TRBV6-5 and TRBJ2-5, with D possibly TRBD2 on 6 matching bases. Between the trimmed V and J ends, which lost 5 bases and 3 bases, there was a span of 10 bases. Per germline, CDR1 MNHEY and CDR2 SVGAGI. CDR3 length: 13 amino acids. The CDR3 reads CASSRDSKETQYF. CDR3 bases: TGTGCCAGCAGTAGGGACTCCAAAGAGACCCAGTACTTC.

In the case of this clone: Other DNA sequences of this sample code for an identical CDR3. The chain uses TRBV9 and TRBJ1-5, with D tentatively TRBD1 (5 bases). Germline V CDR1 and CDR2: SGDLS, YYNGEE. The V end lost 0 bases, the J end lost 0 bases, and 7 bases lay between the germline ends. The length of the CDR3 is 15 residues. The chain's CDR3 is CASSVGQGSNQPQHF. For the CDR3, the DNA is TGTGCCAGCAGCGTAGGGCAGGGTAGCAATCAGCCCCAGCATTTT.

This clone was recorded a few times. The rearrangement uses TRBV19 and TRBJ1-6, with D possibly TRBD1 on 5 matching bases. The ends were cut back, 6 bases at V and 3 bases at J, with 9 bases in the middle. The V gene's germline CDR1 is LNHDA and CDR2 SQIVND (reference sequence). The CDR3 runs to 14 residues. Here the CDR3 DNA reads TGTGCCAGTAGCAGGACACTCTATAATTCACCCCTCCACTTT. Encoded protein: CASSRTLYNSPLHF.

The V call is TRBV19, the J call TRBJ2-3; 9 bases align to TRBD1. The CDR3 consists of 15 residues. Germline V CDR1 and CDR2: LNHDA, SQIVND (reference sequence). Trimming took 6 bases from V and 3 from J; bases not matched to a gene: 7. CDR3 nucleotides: TGTGCCAGTAGGCGGACAGGGGATATTACAGATACGCAGTATTTT. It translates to CASRRTGDITDTQYF.

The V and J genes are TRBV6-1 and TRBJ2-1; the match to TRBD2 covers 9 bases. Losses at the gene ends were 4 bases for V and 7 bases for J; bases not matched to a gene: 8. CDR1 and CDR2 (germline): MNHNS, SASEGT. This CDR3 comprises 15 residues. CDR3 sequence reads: CASSVGAGGRNEQFF. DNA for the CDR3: TGTGCCAGCAGTGTTGGAGCGGGGGGTAGGAATGAGCAGTTCTTC.

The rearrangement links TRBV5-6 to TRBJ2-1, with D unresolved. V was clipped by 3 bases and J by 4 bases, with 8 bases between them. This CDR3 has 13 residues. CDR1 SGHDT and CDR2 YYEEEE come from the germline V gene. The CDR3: CASSSPRYNEQFF. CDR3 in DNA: TGTGCCAGCAGCTCACCTCGGTACAATGAGCAGTTCTTC.

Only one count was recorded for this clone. The CDR3 DNA follows: TGTGCCAGTAGTATCCAGGGGGCATCTAATCAGCCCCAGCATTTT. This translates into CASSIQGASNQPQHF. J is TRBJ1-5 and V is TRBV19, with 8 nucleotides matching TRBD1. Germline-derived CDR1 and CDR2 are LNHDA and SQIVND (reference sequence). The CDR3 length is 15 residues. V lost 3 bases, J lost 4 bases, and 5 bases stayed unmatched.

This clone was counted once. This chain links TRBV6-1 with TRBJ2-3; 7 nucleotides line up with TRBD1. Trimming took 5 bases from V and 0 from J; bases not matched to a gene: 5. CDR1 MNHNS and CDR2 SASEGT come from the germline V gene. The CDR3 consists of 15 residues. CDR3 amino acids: CASSRDRASTDTQYF. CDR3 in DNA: TGTGCCAGCAGTCGAGACAGGGCTAGCACAGATACGCAGTATTTT.

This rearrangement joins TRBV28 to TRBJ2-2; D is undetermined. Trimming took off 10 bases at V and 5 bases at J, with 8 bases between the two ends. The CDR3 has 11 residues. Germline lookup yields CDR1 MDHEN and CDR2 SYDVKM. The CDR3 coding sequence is TGTGCCACCAGAACTACCGGGGAGCTGTTTTTT. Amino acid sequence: CATRTTGELFF.

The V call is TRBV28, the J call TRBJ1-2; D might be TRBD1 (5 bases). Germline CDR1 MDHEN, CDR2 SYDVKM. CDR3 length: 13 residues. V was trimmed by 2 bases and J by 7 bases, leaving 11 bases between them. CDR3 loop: CASSLEGLVGYTF. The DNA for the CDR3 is TGTGCCAGCAGTTTAGAGGGACTGGTTGGCTACACCTTC.

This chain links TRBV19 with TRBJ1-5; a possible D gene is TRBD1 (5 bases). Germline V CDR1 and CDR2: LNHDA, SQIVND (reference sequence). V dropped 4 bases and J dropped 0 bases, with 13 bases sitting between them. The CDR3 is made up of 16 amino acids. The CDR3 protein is CASSRGSPYSNQPQHF. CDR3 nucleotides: TGTGCCAGTAGTAGGGGCAGTCCCTATAGCAATCAGCCCCAGCATTTT.